This is a list of T cell receptor beta chains from one sample in a study of blood T cell repertoires in COVID-19. TCRdb keeps only in-frame clones here, not all; method: immunoSEQ multiplex PCR. The sample carries fewer than 9,000 clones, about four fifths recorded once. Sequenced sample: peripheral blood. These receptors were obtained from a human donor with active COVID-19. The donor label of this sample is uncertain. The CDR3 runs from the conserved cysteine through the conserved F or W. The D gene is left open where the match is weak.

v_gene,j_gene,d_gene,CDR3nt,CDR3aa
TRBV19,TRBJ1-1,-,TGTGCCAGTAGGCCAGGCCTCGGGGGGACTGAAGCTTTCTTT,CASRPGLGGTEAFF
TRBV4-1,TRBJ2-1,-,TGCGCCAGCAGCCACCAACTTATGGTCGGGATGGTCAATGAGCAGTTCTTC,CASSHQLMVGMVNEQFF
TRBV3-1/TRBV3-2,TRBJ2-2,-,TGTGCCAGCAGCCCGCGCGTTCACACCGGGGAGCTGTTTTTT,CASSPRVHTGELFF
TRBV7-9,TRBJ2-5,-,TGTGCCAGCAGCTCCCCCGAAGGGGTAGGGGAGACCCAGTACTTC,CASSSPEGVGETQYF
TRBV18,TRBJ2-7,-,TGTGCCAGCTCACCGGACGCTAGGCTAGCGCCTTCCTACGAGCAGTACTTC,CASSPDARLAPSYEQYF
TRBV10-2,TRBJ2-1,TRBD2,TGCGCCAGCAGTGAGCAACTAGCGGTAAATGAGCAGTTCTTC,CASSEQLAVNEQFF
TRBV20-1,TRBJ2-1,-,TGCAGTGCTGGCAGGGATGAGCAGTTCTTC,CSAGRDEQFF
TRBV5-4,TRBJ1-2,-,TGTGCCAGCAGCTTTGCGGGGGGGGTTAGCTATGGCTACACCTTC,CASSFAGGVSYGYTF
TRBV27,TRBJ2-3,-,TGTGCCAGCAGTTTAAACAGAGCTAGCACAGATACGCAGTATTTT,CASSLNRASTDTQYF
TRBV7-2,TRBJ2-3,-,TGTGCCAGCAGCCCCGAACGGTTTAACACAGATACGCAGTATTTT,CASSPERFNTDTQYF
TRBV4-1,TRBJ2-5,-,TGCGCCAGCAGCCAAGGCACTCGACAGCAAGAGACCCAGTACTTC,CASSQGTRQQETQYF
TRBV27,TRBJ2-3,-,TGTGCCAGCAGTTTATTGGGCGATACGCAGTATTTT,CASSLLGDTQYF
TRBV9,TRBJ2-7,TRBD1,TGTGCCAGCAGCCCATTAAAGACAGGGGTCCACGAGCAGTACTTC,CASSPLKTGVHEQYF
TRBV24-1,TRBJ2-1,TRBD2,TGTGCCACCAGTGATCAGACTAGCGGGAGCTACAATGAGCAGTTCTTC,CATSDQTSGSYNEQFF
TRBV25-1,TRBJ2-4,TRBD2,TGTGCCAGCTCCCAAGCGGGAGTCGACATTCAGTACTTC,CASSQAGVDIQYF
TRBV2,TRBJ2-3,TRBD2,TGTGCCAGCAGTGAACTGGGACTAGCGCCAGATACGCAGTATTTT,CASSELGLAPDTQYF
TRBV28,TRBJ2-7,-,TGTGCCAGCAGCACCCCTGACAGACAGTATTACGAGCAGTACTTC,CASSTPDRQYYEQYF
TRBV4-1,TRBJ2-7,TRBD2,TGCGCCAGCAGCCAGGTTACTAGCGGGAGTTACGAGCAGTACTTC,CASSQVTSGSYEQYF
TRBV25-1,TRBJ1-2,TRBD1,TGTGCCAGCAGTGCCCAGGGGGCTGGCTATGGCTACACCTTC,CASSAQGAGYGYTF
TRBV7-9,TRBJ2-7,-,TGTGCCAGCAGCCTTAGCTACGAGCAGTACTTC,CASSLSYEQYF